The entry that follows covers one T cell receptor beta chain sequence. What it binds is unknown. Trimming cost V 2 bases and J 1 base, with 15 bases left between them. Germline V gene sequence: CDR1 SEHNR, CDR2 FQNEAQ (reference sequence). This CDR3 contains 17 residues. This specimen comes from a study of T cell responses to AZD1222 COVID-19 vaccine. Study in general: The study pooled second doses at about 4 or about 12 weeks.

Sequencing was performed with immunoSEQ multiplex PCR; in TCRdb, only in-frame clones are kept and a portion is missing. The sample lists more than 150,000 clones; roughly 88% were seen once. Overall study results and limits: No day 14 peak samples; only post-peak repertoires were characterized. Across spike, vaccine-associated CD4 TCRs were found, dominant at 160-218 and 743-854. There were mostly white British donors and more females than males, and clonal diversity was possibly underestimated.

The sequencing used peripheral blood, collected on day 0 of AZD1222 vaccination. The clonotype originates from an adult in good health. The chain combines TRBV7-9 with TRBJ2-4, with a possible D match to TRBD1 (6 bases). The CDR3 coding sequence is TGTGCCAGCAGCTTATGGGGTCAGGGGTGGGCCAAAAACATTCAGTACTTC. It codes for CASSLWGQGWAKNIQYF.